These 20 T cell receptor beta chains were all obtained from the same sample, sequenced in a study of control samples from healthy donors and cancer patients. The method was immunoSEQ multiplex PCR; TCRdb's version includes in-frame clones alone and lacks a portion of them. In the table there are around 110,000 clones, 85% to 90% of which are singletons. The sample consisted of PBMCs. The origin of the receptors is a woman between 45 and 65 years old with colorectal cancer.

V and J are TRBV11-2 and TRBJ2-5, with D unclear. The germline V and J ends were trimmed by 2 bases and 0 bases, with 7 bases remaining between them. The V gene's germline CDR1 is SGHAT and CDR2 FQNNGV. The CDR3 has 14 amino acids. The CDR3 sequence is CASSLSPHQETQYF. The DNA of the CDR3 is TGTGCCAGCAGCTTAAGCCCGCACCAAGAGACCCAGTACTTC.

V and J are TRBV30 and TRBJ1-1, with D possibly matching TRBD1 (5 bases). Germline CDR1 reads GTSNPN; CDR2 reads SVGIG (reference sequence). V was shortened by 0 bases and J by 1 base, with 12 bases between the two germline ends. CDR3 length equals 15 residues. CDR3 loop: CAWSVRRTSNTEAFF. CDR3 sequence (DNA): TGTGCCTGGAGTGTACGAAGGACATCGAACACTGAAGCTTTCTTT.

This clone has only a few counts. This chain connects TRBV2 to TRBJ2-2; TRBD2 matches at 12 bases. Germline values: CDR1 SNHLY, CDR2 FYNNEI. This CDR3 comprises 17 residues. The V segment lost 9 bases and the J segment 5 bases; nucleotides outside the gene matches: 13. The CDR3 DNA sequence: TGTGCCAGAAAAAGCCCTAGCGGGGGGGCCCGAACCGGGGAGCTGTTTTTT. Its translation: CARKSPSGGARTGELFF.

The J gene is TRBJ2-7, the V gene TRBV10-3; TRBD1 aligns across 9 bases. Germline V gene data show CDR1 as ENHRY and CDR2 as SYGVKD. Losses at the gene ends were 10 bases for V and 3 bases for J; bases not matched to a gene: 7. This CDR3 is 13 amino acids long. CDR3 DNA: TGTGCCAGTGGACAGGGGATCTACTACGAGCAGTACTTC. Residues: CASGQGIYYEQYF.

The CDR3 loop is CAWIRDRGFTGELFF. In DNA form, the CDR3 reads TGTGCCTGGATCCGGGACAGGGGGTTCACCGGGGAGCTGTTTTTT. The chain employs TRBV30 and TRBJ2-2; 11 bases map to TRBD1. The CDR3 contains 15 residues. Per the germline V gene, CDR1 is GTSNPN and CDR2 is SVGIG (reference sequence). The ends lost 4 bases at V and 4 bases at J; junction bases unmatched: 5. The entire variable domain, with the rest obtained from reference TRBV30 and TRBJ2-2, is as follows: SQTIHQWPATLVQPVGSPLSLECTVEGTSNPNLYWYRQAAGRGLQLLFYSVGIGQISSEVPQNLSASRPQDRQFILSSKKLLLSDSGFYLCAWIRDRGFTGELFFGEGSRLTVL.

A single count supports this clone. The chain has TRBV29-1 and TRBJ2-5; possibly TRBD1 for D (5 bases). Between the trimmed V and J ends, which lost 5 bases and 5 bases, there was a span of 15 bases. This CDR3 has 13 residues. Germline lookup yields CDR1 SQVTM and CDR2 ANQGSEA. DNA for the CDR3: TGCAGCGTTTATGGCACAGCAGGGGAGACCCAGTACTTC. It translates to CSVYGTAGETQYF.

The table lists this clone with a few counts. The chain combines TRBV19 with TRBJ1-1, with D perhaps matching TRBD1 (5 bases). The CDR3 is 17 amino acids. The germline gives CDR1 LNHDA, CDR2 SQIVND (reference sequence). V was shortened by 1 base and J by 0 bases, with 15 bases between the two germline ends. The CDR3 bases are TGTGCCAGTAGTATAGGAGTGGGAGGGGACGTGAACACTGAAGCTTTCTTT. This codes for CASSIGVGGDVNTEAFF.

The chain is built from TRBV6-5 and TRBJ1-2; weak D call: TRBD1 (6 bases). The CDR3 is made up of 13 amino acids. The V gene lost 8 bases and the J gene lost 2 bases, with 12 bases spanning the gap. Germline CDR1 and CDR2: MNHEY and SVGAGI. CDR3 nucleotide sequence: TGTGCCAGCGAGGGGGGACTCAACTATGGCTACACCTTC. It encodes CASEGGLNYGYTF.

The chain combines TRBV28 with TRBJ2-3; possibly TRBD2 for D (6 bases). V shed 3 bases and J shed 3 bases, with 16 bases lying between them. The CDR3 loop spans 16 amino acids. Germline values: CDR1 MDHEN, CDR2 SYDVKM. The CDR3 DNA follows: TGTGCCAGCAGTTTTTGGGGCGGGGCCAGGACAGATACGCAGTATTTT. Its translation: CASSFWGGARTDTQYF.

The chain's CDR3 is CASSTPETQYF. The CDR3 nucleotides are TGTGCCAGCTCGACTCCCGAGACCCAGTACTTC. The chain carries TRBV28 and TRBJ2-5, with D unresolved. V was shortened by 8 bases and J by 5 bases, with 9 bases between the two germline ends. Germline V gene sequence: CDR1 MDHEN, CDR2 SYDVKM. CDR3 size: 11 residues. The variable domain in full, with the rest retrieved from reference TRBV28 and TRBJ2-5, is DVKVTQSSRYLVKRTGEKVFLECVQDMDHENMFWYRQDPGLGLRLIYFSYDVKMKEKGDIPEGYSVSREKKERFSLILESASTNQTSMYLCASSTPETQYFGPGTRLLVL.

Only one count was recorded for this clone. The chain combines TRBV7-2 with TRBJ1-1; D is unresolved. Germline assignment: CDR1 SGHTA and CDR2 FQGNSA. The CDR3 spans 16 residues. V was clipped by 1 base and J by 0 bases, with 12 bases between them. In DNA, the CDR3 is TGTGCCAGCAGCTTAGTCGCCGGCACCTTGAACACTGAAGCTTTCTTT. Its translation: CASSLVAGTLNTEAFF.

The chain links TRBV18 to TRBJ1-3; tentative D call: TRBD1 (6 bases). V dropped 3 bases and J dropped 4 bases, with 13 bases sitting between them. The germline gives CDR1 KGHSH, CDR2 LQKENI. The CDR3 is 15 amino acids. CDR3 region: CASSPNSGDGNTIYF. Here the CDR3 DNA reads TGTGCCAGCTCACCGAACTCAGGGGACGGAAACACCATATATTTT.

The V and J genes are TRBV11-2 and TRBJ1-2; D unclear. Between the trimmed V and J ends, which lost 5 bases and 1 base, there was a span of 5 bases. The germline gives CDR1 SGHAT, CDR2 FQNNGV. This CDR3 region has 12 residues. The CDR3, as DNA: TGTGCCAGCAGCGAAATTAACTATGGCTACACCTTC. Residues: CASSEINYGYTF.

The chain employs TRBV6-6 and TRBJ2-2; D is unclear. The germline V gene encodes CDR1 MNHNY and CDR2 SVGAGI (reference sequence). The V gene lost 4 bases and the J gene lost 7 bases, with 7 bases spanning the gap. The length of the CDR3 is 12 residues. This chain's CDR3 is CASSLLDGELFF. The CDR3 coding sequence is TGTGCCAGCAGTTTGTTGGACGGGGAGCTGTTTTTT.

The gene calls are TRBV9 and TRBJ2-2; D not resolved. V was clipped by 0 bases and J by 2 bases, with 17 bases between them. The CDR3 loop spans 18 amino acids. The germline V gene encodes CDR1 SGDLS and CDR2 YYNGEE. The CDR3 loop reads CASSVVFGSAQNTGELFF. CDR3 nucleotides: TGTGCCAGCAGCGTAGTCTTCGGCTCGGCTCAAAACACCGGGGAGCTGTTTTTT.

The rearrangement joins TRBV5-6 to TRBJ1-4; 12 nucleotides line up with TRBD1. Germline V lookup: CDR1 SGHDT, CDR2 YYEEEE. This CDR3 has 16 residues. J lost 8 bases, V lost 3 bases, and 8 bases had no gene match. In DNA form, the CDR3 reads TGTGCCAGCAGCTCCGGGACAGGGGGCGCGGGCGAAAAACTGTTTTTT. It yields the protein CASSSGTGGAGEKLFF.

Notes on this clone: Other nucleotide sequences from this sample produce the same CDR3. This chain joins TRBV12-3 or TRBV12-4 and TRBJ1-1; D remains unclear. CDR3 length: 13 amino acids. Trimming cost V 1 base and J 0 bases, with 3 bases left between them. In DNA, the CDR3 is TGTGCCAGCAGTTTAGGGGTGAACACTGAAGCTTTCTTT. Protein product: CASSLGVNTEAFF.

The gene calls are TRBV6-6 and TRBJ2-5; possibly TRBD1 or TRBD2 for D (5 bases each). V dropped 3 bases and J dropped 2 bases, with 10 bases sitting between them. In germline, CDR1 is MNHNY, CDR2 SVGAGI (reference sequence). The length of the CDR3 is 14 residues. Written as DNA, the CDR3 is TGTGCCAGCAGTTATTCGAGGGGACAAGAGACCCAGTACTTC. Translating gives CASSYSRGQETQYF.

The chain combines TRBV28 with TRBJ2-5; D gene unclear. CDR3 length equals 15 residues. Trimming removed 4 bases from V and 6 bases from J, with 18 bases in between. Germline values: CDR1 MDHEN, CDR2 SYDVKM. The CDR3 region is CASSSLSPQGKTQYF. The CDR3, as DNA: TGTGCCAGCAGTTCTCTAAGCCCACAAGGGAAGACCCAGTACTTC.

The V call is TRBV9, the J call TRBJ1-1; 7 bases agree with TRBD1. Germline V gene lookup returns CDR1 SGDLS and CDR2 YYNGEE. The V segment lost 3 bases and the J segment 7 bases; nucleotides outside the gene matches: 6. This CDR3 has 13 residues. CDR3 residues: CASSGTGVSEAFF. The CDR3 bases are TGTGCCAGCAGCGGAACAGGGGTAAGTGAAGCTTTCTTT.